The 14 T cell receptor beta chains presented below share a single source sample, sequenced in a study of Graves' ophthalmopathy and Graves' hyperthyroidism. Amplifying from RNA transcripts, the study obtained TCR beta CDR3 regions. An opening RT-PCR round employed HTBI primers and preceded a second-round multiplex PCR. TCRdb processed the multiplex PCR reads anew with MiXCR; each CDR3 protein has one entry. The sample holds around 590,000 distinct CDR3 sequences, 39% seen once. Sequencing was done on a sample of peripheral blood or thyroid tissue (not recorded which). Receptor source: an adult man with Graves' hyperthyroidism.

V usage is TRBV9 and J usage is TRBJ1-2, with 11 nucleotides matching TRBD1. This CDR3 comprises 15 residues. With 3 bases clipped from V and 3 bases from J, the junction kept 4 bases outside the gene matches. Germline V lookup: CDR1 SGDLS, CDR2 YYNGEE. The CDR3: CASSGGTGGDYGYTF. The DNA for the CDR3 is TGTGCCAGCAGCGGTGGGACAGGGGGGGACTATGGCTACACCTTC.

Many counts were recorded for this clonotype. The chain links TRBV18 to TRBJ1-2, with D perhaps matching TRBD1 (6 bases). The CDR3 is 14 amino acids. Between the trimmed V and J ends, which lost 3 bases and 4 bases, there was a span of 12 bases. Germline V gene lookup returns CDR1 KGHSH and CDR2 LQKENI. CDR3 sequence: CASSPGQPTYGYTF. CDR3 bases: TGTGCCAGCTCACCCGGACAGCCAACCTATGGCTACACCTTC.

This clonotype was seen ten or more times. The rearrangement links TRBV29-1 to TRBJ2-7; D is undetermined. V was clipped by 4 bases and J by 2 bases, with 12 bases between them. Looked up from germline, CDR1 is SQVTM and CDR2 is ANQGSEA. This CDR3 is built from 13 residues. The CDR3 DNA reads as TGCAGCGTTGTAGACGACCGGGCCTACGAGCAGTACTTC. Translation: CSVVDDRAYEQYF.

The chain employs TRBV10-1 and TRBJ2-3, with D tentatively TRBD2 (6 bases). The CDR3 consists of 13 residues. Germline values: CDR1 WNHNN, CDR2 SYGVQD (reference sequence). Trimming shortened V by 3 bases and J by 5 bases, and 9 bases separated the two germline ends. In nucleotides, the CDR3 is TGCGCCAGCAGTGAACTGGGAGGAGATACGCAGTATTTT. This codes for CASSELGGDTQYF.

About this clonotype itself: This sequence may be a read error, since a much larger clone differs from it by one base. J is TRBJ1-5 and V is TRBV7-2; D not certain. CDR3 length equals 15 residues. CDR1 and CDR2 from the germline V gene are SGHTA and FQGNSA. The CDR3 protein is CANSWTASPNQPQHF. The CDR3 DNA reads as TGTGCCAACAGCTGGACGGCCAGCCCGAATCAGCCCCAGCATTTT.

As regards this clonotype: This may come from a read error, since a much larger clone is one base off. The J gene is TRBJ2-6, the V gene TRBV5-1, with D possibly being TRBD1 (5 bases). CDR1 SGHRS and CDR2 YFSETQ come from the germline V gene. The CDR3 has 18 amino acids. The CDR3 sequence is CASSLEGPKSSGANVPTF. The CDR3 coding sequence is TGCGCCAGCAGCTTGGAGGGTCCCAAATCCTCTGGGGCCAACGTCCCGACTTTC.

This clonotype was detected ten times or more. The rearrangement joins TRBV2 to TRBJ2-6, with unresolved D. CDR3 size: 14 residues. Germline CDR1 and CDR2: SNHLY and FYNNEI. V lost 7 bases and J lost 2, with 9 bases in between. CDR3 in amino acids: CASKEATGANVLTF. The DNA of the CDR3 is TGTGCCAGCAAAGAGGCTACTGGGGCCAACGTCCTGACTTTC.

In this sample, this clonotype turned up many times. This chain links TRBV20-1 with TRBJ1-1; TRBD1 might be the D (5 bases). This CDR3 spans 15 amino acids. Trimming took 0 bases from V and 2 from J, leaving 13 bases between them. From germline, CDR1 is DFQATT and CDR2 SNEGSKA (reference sequence). Here the CDR3 reads CSARDQGRYNTEAFF. CDR3 coding DNA: TGCAGTGCTAGAGATCAGGGCAGATACAACACTGAAGCTTTCTTT.

This clonotype was recorded a few times. The CDR3 DNA follows: TGTGCCAGCACTATACAGACTAGACCCCCGGGAAACACCATATATTTT. It codes for CASTIQTRPPGNTIYF. The chain is built from TRBV28 and TRBJ1-3; no clear D gene. CDR3 size: 16 residues. Germline values: CDR1 MDHEN, CDR2 SYDVKM. The V end was cut by 7 bases, the J end by 4 bases, with 20 bases between.

The J gene is TRBJ2-5, the V gene TRBV19; 7 nucleotides match TRBD1. This CDR3 is 14 amino acids long. The junction had 8 bases not matched to a gene; V was cut back by 5 bases and J by 5 bases. In germline, CDR1 is LNHDA, CDR2 SQIVND (reference sequence). CDR3 amino acids: CASSPKTGLETQYF. CDR3 sequence (DNA): TGTGCCAGTAGTCCCAAGACAGGGTTGGAGACCCAGTACTTC.

A word on this clonotype: Its ends do not fully match the called genes, so a read error is possible. The rearrangement uses TRBV12-5 and TRBJ1-4; maybe TRBD1 (6 bases). Germline V lookup: CDR1 LGHNT, CDR2 FRNRAP. This CDR3 is built from 14 residues. In DNA, the CDR3 is TGTGCTAGTGGTCTAGGACAGACAAATGAAAAACTGCTTTTT. This codes for CASGLGQTNEKLLF.

This clonotype has at least ten counts. The V and J genes are TRBV20-1 and TRBJ1-6; the match to TRBD1 covers 9 bases. The germline V gene has CDR1 DFQATT and CDR2 SNEGSKA (reference sequence). Germline trimming cut 3 bases from V and 8 bases from J; bases unmatched to any gene: 11. The CDR3 length is 16 residues. The CDR3 DNA sequence: TGCAGTGCTAGCTGGGACAGGGCAGCCAGTGATTCACCCCTCCACTTT. Translated, it gives CSASWDRAASDSPLHF.

This clonotype showed up many times. V and J are TRBV6-1 and TRBJ2-7; TRBD1 matches at 7 bases. Germline lookup yields CDR1 MNHNS and CDR2 SASEGT. The trim removed 0 bases at V and 3 bases at J, leaving 2 bases unmatched. The CDR3 contains 14 residues. The CDR3, as DNA: TGTGCCAGCAGTGAAGCCGCAGGGGGCTACGAGCAGTACTTC. Encoded protein: CASSEAAGGYEQYF.

This clonotype was picked up many times. The rearrangement joins TRBV10-3 to TRBJ1-1; possibly TRBD1 for D (6 bases). Deletions cut 3 bases from V and 6 bases from J, with 11 bases between. This CDR3 is built from 13 residues. The germline V gene encodes CDR1 ENHRY and CDR2 SYGVKD. This CDR3 is CAISDRGGPEAFF. The CDR3 DNA reads TGTGCCATCAGTGACAGGGGAGGCCCTGAAGCTTTCTTT.